Below, 9 T cell receptor beta chains from the same sample are listed, as sequenced in a study of PD-1 blockade in classical Hodgkin lymphoma. Produced via immunoSEQ multiplex PCR; TCRdb's table is partial and in-frame only. This table holds 45,000 or so clones, 78% found once. Time point given: cycle 4 day 1 (C4D1), after less than 7 weeks of nivolumab. Exposure to brentuximab vedotin varied, and each patient had relapsed following autologous stem cell transplantation. The starting material was peripheral blood mononuclear cells (PBMCs), obtained before the fourth cycle of nivolumab. These TCRs come from a human donor with classical Hodgkin lymphoma.

This clone was counted between two and nine times. The chain links TRBV15 to TRBJ1-3, with D possibly being TRBD1 (6 bases). V was clipped by 2 bases and J by 4 bases, with 12 bases between them. CDR3 length equals 15 residues. CDR1 and CDR2 from the germline V gene are LNHNV and YYDKDF (reference sequence). CDR3: CATSRSLGQGNTIYF. CDR3 DNA: TGTGCCACCAGCAGAAGTCTCGGACAGGGAAACACCATATATTTT.

The chain uses TRBV27 and TRBJ1-5; D ambiguous. Trimming removed 5 bases at V and 7 bases at J, with 15 bases between. This CDR3 spans 14 amino acids. The germline V gene encodes CDR1 MNHEY and CDR2 SMNVEV (reference sequence). CDR3 coding DNA: TGTGCCAGCAGTGAGAGGGCTATCTCCCAGCCCCAGCATTTT. Encoded protein: CASSERAISQPQHF.

This clone was observed a handful of times. This sequence joins TRBV4-2 and TRBJ1-1; tentatively, D is TRBD1 (6 bases). Between the trimmed V and J ends, which lost 4 bases and 3 bases, there was a span of 12 bases. Per the germline V gene, CDR1 is LGHNA and CDR2 is YNFKEQ. The CDR3 covers 14 residues. Written as DNA, the CDR3 is TGTGCCAGCAGCCTAGCAGGGGAAGACACTGAAGCTTTCTTT. Translation: CASSLAGEDTEAFF.

In nucleotides, the CDR3 is TGTGCCAGCAGTTACACGAACACTGAAGCTTTCTTT. Its translation: CASSYTNTEAFF. This chain joins TRBV6-6 and TRBJ1-1, with unresolved D. CDR1 and CDR2 (germline): MNHNY, SVGAGI (reference sequence). V was cut by 2 bases and J by 1 base, with 2 bases left in between. The CDR3 has 12 amino acids.

The rearrangement links TRBV6-4 to TRBJ2-7; 9 nucleotides agree with TRBD1. The CDR3 sequence is 17 residues long. After removal of 10 bases from V and 4 bases from J, the junction contained 20 bases not matched to a gene. The germline gives CDR1 MRHNA, CDR2 SNTAGT. The CDR3 DNA is TGTGCCACCCAGAATTCACCCCGGACAGGGGCGAGGTACGAGCAGTACTTC. Residues: CATQNSPRTGARYEQYF.

Concerning this clone itself: At the DNA level, this CDR3 is encoded by other sequences in the same sample as well. This chain joins TRBV7-2 and TRBJ2-7; D gene uncertain. The V end lost 1 base, the J end lost 0 bases, and 4 bases lay between the germline ends. The CDR3 is made up of 13 amino acids. The germline V gene encodes CDR1 SGHTA and CDR2 FQGNSA. CDR3: CASSLGVSYEQYF. Here the CDR3 DNA reads TGTGCCAGCAGCTTAGGGGTCTCCTACGAGCAGTACTTC.

This chain uses TRBV6-6 with TRBJ2-5; 15 bases are shared with TRBD2. The V segment lost 6 bases and the J segment 4 bases; nucleotides outside the gene matches: 6. The germline gives CDR1 MNHNY, CDR2 SVGAGI (reference sequence). This CDR3 is 16 amino acids long. This CDR3 reads CASRERTSGGGETQYF. In DNA form, the CDR3 reads TGTGCCAGCAGGGAACGGACTAGCGGGGGGGGAGAGACCCAGTACTTC.

The gene calls are TRBV28 and TRBJ1-3; TRBD1 matches 7 bases. This CDR3 region has 14 residues. Germline-derived CDR1 and CDR2 are MDHEN and SYDVKM. V gave up 5 bases and J gave up 4 bases; unmatched junction bases: 5. The CDR3: CASSIQGRGNTIYF. The CDR3 nucleotides read TGTGCCAGCAGTATACAGGGGAGAGGAAACACCATATATTTT.

The V call is TRBV19, the J call TRBJ1-5; D not resolved. The CDR3 runs to 15 residues. Trimming pared 5 bases from V and 0 bases from J, leaving 11 bases between. Germline CDR1 reads LNHDA; CDR2 reads SQIVND (reference sequence). The CDR3 here is CASSQKADSNQPQHF. The CDR3 nucleotides are TGTGCCAGTAGTCAAAAGGCAGATAGCAATCAGCCCCAGCATTTT.